This is a list of T cell receptor beta chains from one sample in a study of T cells in Graves' hyperthyroidism and ophthalmopathy. TCRdb ran MiXCR on the multiplex PCR reads and lists one entry per CDR3 protein. This table holds hundreds of thousands of distinct CDR3 sequences, roughly 20% found once. Material for sequencing was blood. All receptors come from a man aged 45-60 years with Graves' ophthalmopathy. CDR3s include the opening cysteine and the closing phenylalanine or tryptophan. The D gene is left open where the match is weak. Some rows mark clone size as missing; the rest say once, few, many or name a class of expanded clone.

j_gene	abundance	v_gene	d_gene	CDR3aa	CDR3nt
TRBJ1-4	.	TRBV20-1	.	CSAPPGGLGEKLFF	TGCAGTGCCCCCCCCGGGGGGCTCGGTGAAAAACTGTTTTTT
TRBJ1-5	many	TRBV2	TRBD1	CASTGTGGNQPQHF	TGTGCCAGCACCGGGACAGGGGGCAATCAGCCCCAGCATTTT
TRBJ2-1	many	TRBV11-3	TRBD1	CASSQAGTGGLDEQFF	TGTGCCAGCAGCCAAGCCGGGACAGGGGGCCTGGATGAGCAGTTCTTC
TRBJ2-3	many	TRBV11-1	TRBD2	CASSFRTSGGSTDTQYF	TGTGCCAGCAGCTTCCGGACTAGCGGAGGGAGCACAGATACGCAGTATTTT
TRBJ2-1	many	TRBV13	.	CASSLTQLGREQFF	TGTGCCAGCAGCTTGACTCAGCTGGGACGTGAGCAGTTCTTC
TRBJ2-7	.	TRBV24-1	.	CATSGVTYEQYF	TGTGCCACCAGTGGCGTAACCTACGAGCAGTACTTC
TRBJ1-2	.	TRBV19	.	CASNTVYGYTF	TGTGCCAGTAACACGGTGTATGGCTACACCTTC
TRBJ2-5	once	TRBV14	.	CASSLNPSGETQYF	TGTGCCAGCAGTCTGAACCCGTCGGGAGAGACCCAGTACTTC
TRBJ2-1	.	TRBV5-8	.	CAVPPPDGWGNEQFF	TGTGCCGTCCCCCCACCCGATGGGTGGGGAAATGAGCAGTTCTTC
TRBJ1-2	.	TRBV10-3	TRBD1	CAISRDRGRDGYTF	TGTGCCATCAGCCGGGACAGGGGAAGAGATGGCTACACCTTC
TRBJ1-6	.	TRBV12-3/TRBV12-4	.	CASSLTAPSSYNSPLHF	TGTGCCAGCAGTTTGACAGCCCCGAGCTCCTATAATTCACCCCTCCACTTT
TRBJ2-3	.	TRBV9	TRBD1	CASSLGQGIVTDTQYF	TGTGCCAGCAGCCTCGGACAGGGGATCGTCACAGATACGCAGTATTTT
TRBJ2-3	.	TRBV13	TRBD2	CASSLTSGARGDTQYF	TGTGCCAGCAGCTTAACTAGCGGCGCTAGAGGAGATACGCAGTATTTT
TRBJ1-5	.	TRBV6-9	TRBD1	CASRYGQGGEQPQHF	TGTGCCAGCCGATATGGACAGGGAGGGGAACAGCCCCAGCATTTT
TRBJ2-1	many	TRBV28	.	CASSPPRGRRGPKTGNEQFF	TGTGCCAGCAGTCCCCCCCGAGGGCGCCGGGGACCAAAGACGGGCAATGAGCAGTTCTTC
TRBJ2-7	many	TRBV27	TRBD1	CASSHRGHYEQYF	TGTGCCAGCAGCCACAGGGGGCACTACGAGCAGTACTTC
TRBJ2-1	many	TRBV7-3	TRBD2	CASSLWLAGDSHEQFF	TGTGCCAGCAGCTTATGGTTAGCGGGAGACTCCCATGAGCAGTTCTTC
TRBJ2-7	few	TRBV12-3/TRBV12-4	.	CASGRRGAFSYEQYF	TGTGCCAGCGGAAGGCGGGGCGCCTTCTCCTACGAGCAGTACTTC
TRBJ2-7	many	TRBV11-2	TRBD2	CASSFVPGLAGRRASYEQYF	TGTGCCAGCAGCTTTGTGCCGGGACTAGCGGGCCGACGGGCCTCCTACGAGCAGTACTTC
TRBJ2-1	.	TRBV29-1	TRBD2	CSSRTGTSGNNNEQFF	TGCAGCTCACGGACGGGGACTAGCGGGAATAACAATGAGCAGTTCTTC
TRBJ2-5	few	TRBV3-1	TRBD1	CASSSTGGKYF	TGTGCCAGCAGCAGTACAGGGGGCAAGTACTTC
TRBJ2-2	many	TRBV5-1	.	CASSSHTTGELFF	TGCGCCAGCAGCTCCCACACGACCGGGGAGCTGTTTTTT
TRBJ2-2	few	TRBV5-1	.	CASSLDRSTTGELFF	TGCGCCAGCAGCTTGGACAGGTCGACCACCGGGGAGCTGTTTTTT
TRBJ2-5	many	TRBV12-3/TRBV12-4	.	CASSLGVLQQETQYF	TGTGCCAGCAGCCTGGGTGTCCTACAGCAAGAGACCCAGTACTTC
TRBJ2-5	.	TRBV6-1	TRBD2	CASSRDSGSFRYF	TGTGCCAGCAGTAGGGATAGCGGGAGTTTTAGGTACTTC
TRBJ1-2	many	TRBV6-1	.	CASRLVGGKYGYTF	TGTGCCAGCAGACTTGTGGGAGGGAAGTATGGCTACACCTTC
TRBJ2-7	many	TRBV20-1	TRBD2	CSATSAGGADEQYF	TGCAGTGCTACTTCAGCGGGGGGGGCGGACGAGCAGTACTTC
TRBJ2-1	few	TRBV20-1	TRBD1	CSASRTGDYNEQFF	TGCAGTGCTAGTCGGACAGGGGACTACAATGAGCAGTTCTTC
TRBJ2-7	few	TRBV13	.	CASSYLNRDTYEQYF	TGTGCCAGCAGTTACCTTAACAGGGACACCTACGAGCAGTACTTC
TRBJ2-7	.	TRBV4-2	.	CASSQDWATEYEQYF	TGTGCCAGCAGCCAAGATTGGGCTACAGAGTACGAGCAGTACTTC
TRBJ2-3	few	TRBV12-3/TRBV12-4	TRBD2	CASSSSGRAVGTDTQYF	TGTGCCAGCAGTTCTAGCGGGAGGGCCGTTGGCACAGATACGCAGTATTTT
TRBJ2-5	many	TRBV12-3/TRBV12-4	.	CASSFDQETQYF	TGTGCCAGCAGTTTTGATCAAGAGACCCAGTACTTC
TRBJ1-1	many	TRBV28	.	CASSQVRTEAFF	TGTGCCAGCAGTCAGGTGAGGACTGAAGCTTTCTTT
TRBJ2-3	few	TRBV7-3	.	CASSLWGPSTDTQYF	TGTGCCAGCAGCTTGTGGGGGCCGAGCACAGATACGCAGTATTTT
TRBJ2-2	.	TRBV20-1	.	CSAREDSSNTGELFF	TGCAGTGCTAGAGAGGACTCCTCGAACACCGGGGAGCTGTTTTTT
TRBJ2-7	many	TRBV7-3	TRBD2	CASSLSGGSSYEQYF	TGTGCCAGCAGCTTAAGTGGCGGGAGCTCCTACGAGCAGTACTTC
TRBJ2-1	few	TRBV7-3	.	CASSPQGGTSYNEQFF	TGTGCCAGCAGCCCCCAGGGCGGGACCTCCTACAATGAGCAGTTCTTC
TRBJ1-1	few	TRBV3-1	.	CASSLGGTSEGNTEAFF	TGTGCCAGCAGCCTCGGGGGCACCTCCGAGGGGAACACTGAAGCTTTCTTT